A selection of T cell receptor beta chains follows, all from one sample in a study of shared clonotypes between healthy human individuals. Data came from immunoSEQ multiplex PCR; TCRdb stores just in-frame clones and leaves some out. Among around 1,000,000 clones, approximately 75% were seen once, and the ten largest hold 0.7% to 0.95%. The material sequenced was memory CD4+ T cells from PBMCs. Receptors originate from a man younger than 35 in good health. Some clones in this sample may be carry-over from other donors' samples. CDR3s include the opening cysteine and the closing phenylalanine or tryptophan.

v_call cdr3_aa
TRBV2 CASSVGQGKIYEQYF
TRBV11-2 CASSLTRNSNEQFF
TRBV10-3 CASANSGAEQYF
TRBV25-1 CASSDPWVAGANVLTF
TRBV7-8 CASSLPASSGNTIYF
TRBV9 CASSAYHRADTQYF
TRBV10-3 CAIRAGVGVHNEQFF
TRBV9 CASSGSTSPAGELFF
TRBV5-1 CASSLQGRETQYF
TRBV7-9 CASSLVPGGTDTQYF
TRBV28 CASSLAARNIQYF
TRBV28 CASSPLWTASYGYTF
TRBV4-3 CASSQAGLAGARYNEQFF
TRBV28 CASSPKGTLLYGYTF
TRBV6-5 CASSYSLVGNTEAFF
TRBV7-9 CASSLGRSGEKLFF
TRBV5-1 CASSPETGYNEKLFF
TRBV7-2 CASSSKTSGTYEQYF
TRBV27 CASSWSGTSGAVREQFF
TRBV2 CASSVWDGGYTF
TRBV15 CATSRRPWTGAMNTEAFF
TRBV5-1 CASSPGLVAGGSYEQYF
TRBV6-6 CASSQHVSGNTIYF
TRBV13 CASSSRGGIDTQYF
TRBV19 CASRPVLGRGANVLTF
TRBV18 CASSPPGRVNTEAFF
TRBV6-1 CASSEGRNQPQHF
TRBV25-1 CASSEGRGVYQPQHF
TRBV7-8 CASSFPQTGTGPTNEKLFF